The clone carrying this T cell receptor (beta chain) has a single count. This sample was included in a study of cytomegalovirus exposure and HLA in healthy donors. With 60 Vbeta and 13 Jbeta primers, the PCR was carried out. The repertoire was sequenced with immunoSEQ multiplex PCR; TCRdb's copy has only in-frame clones and lacks some. The table lists about 210,000 clones, 70% to 85% of them singletons. The CDR3 is made up of 13 amino acids. V shed 4 bases, J shed 3 bases, and the junction held 0 bases outside the gene matches. Germline V gene lookup returns CDR1 SQVTM and CDR2 ANQGSEA. V gene TRBV29-1 combines with J gene TRBJ2-5, with TRBD2 matching 12 bases. Material: PBMCs. This clonotype was obtained from a man aged 35-49 years in good health and CMV-seropositive. The CDR3 coding sequence is TGCAGCGTTGGGACTAGCGGGAAAGAGACCCAGTACTTC. The encoded protein is CSVGTSGKETQYF. The complete variable domain, with remaining parts taken from reference TRBV29-1 and TRBJ2-5, reads SAVISQKPSRDICQRGTSLTIQCQVDSQVTMMFWYRQQPGQSLTLIATANQGSEATYESGFVIDKFPISRPNLTFSTLTVSNMSPEDSSIYLCSVGTSGKETQYFGPGTRLLVL.